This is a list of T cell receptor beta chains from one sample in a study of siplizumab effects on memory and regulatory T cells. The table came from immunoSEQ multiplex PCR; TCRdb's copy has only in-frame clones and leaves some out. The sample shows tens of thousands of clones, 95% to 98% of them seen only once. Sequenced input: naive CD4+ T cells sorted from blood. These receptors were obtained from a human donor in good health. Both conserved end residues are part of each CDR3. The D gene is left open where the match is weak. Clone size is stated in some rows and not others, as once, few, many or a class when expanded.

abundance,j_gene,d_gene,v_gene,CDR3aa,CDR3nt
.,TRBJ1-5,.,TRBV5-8,CASSLNFGRALNQPQHF,TGTGCCAGCAGCTTGAACTTCGGGAGGGCTTTAAATCAGCCCCAGCATTTT
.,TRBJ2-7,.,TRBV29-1,CSGGWADFSYEQYF,TGCAGCGGGGGGTGGGCGGATTTTTCTTACGAGCAGTACTTC
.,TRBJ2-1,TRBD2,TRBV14,CVSSLFSGRTYNEQFF,TGTGTCAGCAGCCTCTTTAGCGGGAGGACCTACAATGAGCAGTTCTTC
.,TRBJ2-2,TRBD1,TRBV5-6,CASSRDRAGELFF,TGTGCCAGCAGCAGAGACAGGGCCGGGGAGCTGTTTTTT
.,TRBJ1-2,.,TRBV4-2,CASSQGSGAANYGYTF,TGTGCCAGCAGCCAAGGGTCAGGGGCTGCTAACTATGGCTACACCTTC
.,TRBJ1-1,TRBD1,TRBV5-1,CASSGQGRGTEAFF,TGCGCCAGCAGCGGACAGGGAAGGGGCACTGAAGCTTTCTTT
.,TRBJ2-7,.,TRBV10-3,CAIRGAETYEQYF,TGTGCCATCAGAGGGGCGGAGACCTACGAGCAGTACTTC
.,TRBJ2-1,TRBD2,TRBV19,CASSATSGAYNEQFF,TGTGCCAGTAGTGCTACTAGCGGGGCCTACAATGAGCAGTTCTTC
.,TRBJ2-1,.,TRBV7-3,CASSFLGGGNEQFF,TGTGCCAGCAGCTTCCTAGGGGGAGGTAATGAGCAGTTCTTC
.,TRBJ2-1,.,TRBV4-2,CASSYWSNEQFF,TGTGCCAGCAGCTACTGGAGCAATGAGCAGTTCTTC
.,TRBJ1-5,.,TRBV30,CAWSVRGDQPQHF,TGTGCCTGGAGTGTACGGGGCGATCAGCCCCAGCATTTT
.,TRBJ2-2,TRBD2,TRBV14,CASSQDGAGDTGELFF,TGTGCCAGCAGCCAAGATGGGGCGGGGGACACCGGGGAGCTGTTTTTT
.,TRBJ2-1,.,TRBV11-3,CASSSLRFKQGVNYNEQFF,TGTGCCAGCAGCTCACTACGCTTTAAACAGGGAGTTAATTACAATGAGCAGTTCTTC
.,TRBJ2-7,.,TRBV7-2,CASSSQGGGSSYEQYF,TGTGCCAGCAGCTCTCAAGGGGGGGGAAGCTCCTACGAGCAGTACTTC
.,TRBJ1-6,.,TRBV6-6,CASSPRTEANSPLHF,TGTGCCAGCAGTCCCCGGACGGAGGCCAATTCACCCCTCCACTTT
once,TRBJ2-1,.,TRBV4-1,CASSPRGAAGRNEQFF,TGCGCCAGCAGCCCCCGGGGGGCAGCGGGTAGAAATGAGCAGTTCTTC
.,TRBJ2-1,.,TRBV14,CASSYRSEQFF,TGTGCCAGCAGCTACCGGAGTGAGCAGTTCTTC